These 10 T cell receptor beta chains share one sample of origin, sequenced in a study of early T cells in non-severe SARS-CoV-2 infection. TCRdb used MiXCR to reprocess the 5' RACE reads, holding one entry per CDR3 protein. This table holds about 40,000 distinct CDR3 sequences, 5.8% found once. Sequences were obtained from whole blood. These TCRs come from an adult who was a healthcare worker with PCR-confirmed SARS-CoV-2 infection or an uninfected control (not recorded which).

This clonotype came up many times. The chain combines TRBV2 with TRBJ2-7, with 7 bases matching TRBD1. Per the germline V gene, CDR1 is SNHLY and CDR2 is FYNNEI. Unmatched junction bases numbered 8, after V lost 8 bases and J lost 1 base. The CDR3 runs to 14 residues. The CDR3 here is CASLGTAVSYEQYF. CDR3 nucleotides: TGTGCCAGCCTCGGGACAGCCGTTTCCTACGAGCAGTACTTC.

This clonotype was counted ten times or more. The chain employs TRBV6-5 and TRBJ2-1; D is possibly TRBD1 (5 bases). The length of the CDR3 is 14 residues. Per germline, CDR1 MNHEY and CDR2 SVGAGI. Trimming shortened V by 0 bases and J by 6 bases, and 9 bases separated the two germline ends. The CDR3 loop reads CASSYSRTTNEQFF. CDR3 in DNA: TGTGCCAGCAGTTACTCAAGGACAACCAATGAGCAGTTCTTC.

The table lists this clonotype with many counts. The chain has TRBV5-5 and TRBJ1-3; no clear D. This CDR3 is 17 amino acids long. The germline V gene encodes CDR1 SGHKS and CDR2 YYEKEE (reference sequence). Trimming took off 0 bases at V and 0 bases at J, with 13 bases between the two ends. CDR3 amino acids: CASSLADPASSGNTIYF. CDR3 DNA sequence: TGTGCCAGCAGCTTGGCCGACCCCGCGAGCTCTGGAAACACCATATATTTT.

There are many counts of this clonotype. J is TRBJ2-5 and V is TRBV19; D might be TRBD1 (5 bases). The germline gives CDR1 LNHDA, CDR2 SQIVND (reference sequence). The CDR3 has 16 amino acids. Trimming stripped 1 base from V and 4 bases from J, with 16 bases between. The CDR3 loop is CASSIVGLAGRETQYF. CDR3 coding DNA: TGTGCCAGTAGTATAGTGGGGCTGGCAGGCCGAGAGACCCAGTACTTC.

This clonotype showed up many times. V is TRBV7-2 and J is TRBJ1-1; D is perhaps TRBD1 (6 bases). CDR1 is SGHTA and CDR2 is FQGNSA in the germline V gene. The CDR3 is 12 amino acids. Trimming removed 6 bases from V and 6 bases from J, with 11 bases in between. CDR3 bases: TGTGCCAGCAGGCAACAGGGTCCTGAAGCTTTCTTT. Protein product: CASRQQGPEAFF.

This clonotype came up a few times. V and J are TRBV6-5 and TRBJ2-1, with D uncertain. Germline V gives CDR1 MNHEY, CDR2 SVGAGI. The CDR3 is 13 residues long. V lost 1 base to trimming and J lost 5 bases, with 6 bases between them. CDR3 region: CASSYFGDNEQFF. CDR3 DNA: TGTGCCAGCAGTTACTTTGGTGACAATGAGCAGTTCTTC.

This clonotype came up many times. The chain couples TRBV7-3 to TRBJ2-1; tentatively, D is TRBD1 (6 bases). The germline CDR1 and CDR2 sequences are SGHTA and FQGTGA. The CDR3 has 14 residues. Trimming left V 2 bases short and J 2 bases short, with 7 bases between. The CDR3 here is CASSLGGPYNEQFF. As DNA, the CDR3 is TGTGCCAGCAGCTTAGGGGGCCCCTACAATGAGCAGTTCTTC.

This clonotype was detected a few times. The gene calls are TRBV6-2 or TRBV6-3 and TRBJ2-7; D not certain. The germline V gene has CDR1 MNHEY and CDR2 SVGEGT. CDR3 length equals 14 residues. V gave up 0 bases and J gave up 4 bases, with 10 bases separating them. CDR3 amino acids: CASSYSHGPYEQYF. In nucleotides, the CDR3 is TGTGCCAGCAGTTACTCTCACGGGCCATACGAGCAGTACTTC.

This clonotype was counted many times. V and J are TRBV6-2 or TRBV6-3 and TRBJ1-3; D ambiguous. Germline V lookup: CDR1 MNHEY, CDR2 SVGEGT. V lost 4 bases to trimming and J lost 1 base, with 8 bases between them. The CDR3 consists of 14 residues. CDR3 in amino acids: CASSSGSSGNTIYF. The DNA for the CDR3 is TGTGCCAGCAGTTCGGGCTCGTCTGGAAACACCATATATTTT.

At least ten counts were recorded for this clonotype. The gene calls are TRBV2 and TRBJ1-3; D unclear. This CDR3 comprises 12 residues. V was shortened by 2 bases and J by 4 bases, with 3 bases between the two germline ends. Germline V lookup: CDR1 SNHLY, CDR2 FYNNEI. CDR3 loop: CASSELGNTIYF. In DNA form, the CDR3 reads TGTGCCAGCAGTGAATTGGGAAACACCATATATTTT.